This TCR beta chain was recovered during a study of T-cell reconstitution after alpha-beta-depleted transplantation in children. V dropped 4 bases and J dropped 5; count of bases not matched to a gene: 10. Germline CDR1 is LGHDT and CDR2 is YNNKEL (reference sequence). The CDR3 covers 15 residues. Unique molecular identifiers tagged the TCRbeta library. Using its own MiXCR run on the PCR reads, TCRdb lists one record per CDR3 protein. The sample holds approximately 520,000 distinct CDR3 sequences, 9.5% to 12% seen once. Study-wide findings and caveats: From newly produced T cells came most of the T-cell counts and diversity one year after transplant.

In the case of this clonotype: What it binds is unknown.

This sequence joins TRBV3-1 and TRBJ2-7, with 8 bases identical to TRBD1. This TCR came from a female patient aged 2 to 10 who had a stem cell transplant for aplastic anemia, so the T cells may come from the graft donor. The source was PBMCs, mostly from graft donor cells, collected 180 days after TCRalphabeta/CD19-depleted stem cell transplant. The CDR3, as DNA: TGTGCCAGCAGCCCTGGACAGGGAAGAAGCCACGAGCAGTACTTC. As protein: CASSPGQGRSHEQYF.